The 32 T cell receptor beta chains presented below share a single source sample, sequenced in a study of early T cells in non-severe SARS-CoV-2 infection. TCRdb re-called the 5' RACE reads through MiXCR, storing one row per CDR3 protein. The top ten clones hold about 3.4% of a sample with 70,000 to 90,000 distinct CDR3 sequences, 12% of them seen once. The sequenced sample was whole blood. The receptors here all came from an adult who was a healthcare worker with PCR-confirmed SARS-CoV-2 infection or an uninfected control (not recorded which).

In its sample, this clonotype was seen a few times. One junction end does not reproduce the germline sequence, and a read error may be involved. The chain employs TRBV30 and TRBJ2-1; TRBD2 matches at 8 bases. The CDR3 loop spans 13 amino acids. Germline V gene lookup returns CDR1 GTSNPN and CDR2 SVGIG (reference sequence). CDR3: CAWSVRVSGASWF. CDR3 bases: TGTGCCTGGAGTGTTCGCGTTAGCGGGGCCTCGTGGTTC.

This clonotype was detected only a few times. The V and J genes are TRBV19 and TRBJ2-2; no firm D call. CDR1 is LNHDA, CDR2 SQIVND, per germline (reference sequence). V gave up 10 bases and J gave up 1 base, with 13 bases separating them. This CDR3 region has 14 residues. The CDR3 sequence is CATRVPWNTGELFF. The CDR3 nucleotides are TGTGCCACCCGGGTCCCTTGGAACACCGGGGAGCTGTTTTTT.

This clonotype appeared a few times. The V and J genes are TRBV5-1 and TRBJ1-1; 9 bases fit TRBD1. CDR1 is SGHRS and CDR2 is YFSETQ in the germline V gene. The CDR3 spans 13 residues. V lost 6 bases and J lost 1; bases outside the gene matches: 1. The DNA for the CDR3 is TGCGCCAGCAAGGACAGGGGGAACACTGAAGCTTTCTTT. Translating gives CASKDRGNTEAFF.

The chain joins TRBV7-2 to TRBJ1-3; D ambiguous. V lost 1 base, J lost 0 bases, and 10 bases lay in between. The CDR3 extends over 16 amino acids. Per the germline V gene, CDR1 is SGHTA and CDR2 is FQGNSA. CDR3 protein: CASSLGIHSSGNTIYF. CDR3 sequence (DNA): TGTGCCAGCAGCTTAGGCATCCACAGCTCTGGAAACACCATATATTTT.

The chain couples TRBV28 to TRBJ1-2; TRBD1 matches at 10 bases. The CDR3 consists of 16 residues. With 3 bases clipped from V and 7 bases from J, the junction kept 11 bases outside the gene matches. CDR1 MDHEN and CDR2 SYDVKM come from the germline V gene. In DNA, the CDR3 is TGTGCCAGCAGTTTGACACCGGGACAGGGGACTGGTGGCTACACCTTC. It translates to CASSLTPGQGTGGYTF.

The CDR3 bases are TGCGCCAGCAGCTGGGGACTAGCGGACTCCTACAATGAGCAGTTCTTC. Translation: CASSWGLADSYNEQFF. The chain has TRBV5-1 and TRBJ2-1; 11 positions agree with TRBD2. Germline-derived CDR1 and CDR2 are SGHRS and YFSETQ. Trimming at V came to 3 bases and at J to 0 bases, leaving 2 bases not matched to a gene. The CDR3 spans 16 residues.

This clonotype was counted at least ten times. The chain recombines TRBV7-3 with TRBJ2-5, with 7 bases matching TRBD1. The CDR3 covers 13 residues. The V gene end was trimmed by 5 bases and the J gene end by 5 bases; junction bases not matched to a gene: 5. Germline CDR1 SGHTA, CDR2 FQGTGA. The CDR3 DNA reads TGTGCCAGCAGCGTGACAGGGACGGAGACCCAGTACTTC. It is translated as CASSVTGTETQYF.

This clonotype was seen only a few times. The chain employs TRBV20-1 and TRBJ1-1; no clear D gene. This CDR3 is 15 amino acids long. Germline values: CDR1 DFQATT, CDR2 SNEGSKA (reference sequence). V was pared by 4 bases and J by 6 bases, with 21 bases between. The chain's CDR3 is CSAMRGSYGIAEAFF. Here the CDR3 DNA reads TGCAGTGCTATGAGAGGTAGTTACGGTATCGCTGAAGCTTTCTTT.

This clonotype has just a few counts. The chain couples TRBV20-1 to TRBJ2-7; 14 nucleotides match TRBD2. V lost 6 bases to trimming and J lost 8 bases; unmatched junction nucleotides: 9. This CDR3 is built from 14 residues. CDR1 is DFQATT, CDR2 SNEGSKA, per germline (reference sequence). As DNA, the CDR3 is TGCAGTGCCAAGACTAGCGGGAGGGCCAGGAAGCAGTACTTC. As protein: CSAKTSGRARKQYF.

This clonotype has only a few counts. J is TRBJ2-1 and V is TRBV13; no reliable D call. Germline-derived CDR1 and CDR2 are PRHDT and FYEKMQ (reference sequence). This CDR3 spans 16 amino acids. Trimming cost V 5 bases and J 7 bases, with 21 bases left between them. CDR3 in DNA: TGTGCCAGCAGCCCCCTCTTGCGAGACTTGGGAAATGAGCAGTTCTTC. Protein: CASSPLLRDLGNEQFF.

The J gene is TRBJ1-5, the V gene TRBV4-1; D call uncertain. V lost 2 bases to trimming and J lost 0 bases, with 11 bases between them. CDR3 length: 16 residues. Germline-derived CDR1 and CDR2 are MGHRA and YSYEKL. The CDR3 DNA reads as TGCGCCAGCAGCCAACACGGACGGAATAGCAATCAGCCCCAGCATTTT. This translates into CASSQHGRNSNQPQHF.

This clonotype was observed a handful of times. The chain uses TRBV5-6 and TRBJ2-7; D remains unclear. Germline CDR1 and CDR2: SGHDT and YYEEEE. This CDR3 has 12 residues. V shed 7 bases and J shed 0 bases, with 8 bases lying between them. The CDR3 sequence: CASGQYSYEQYF. The DNA of the CDR3 is TGTGCCAGCGGGCAGTACTCCTACGAGCAGTACTTC.

The chain uses TRBV25-1 and TRBJ2-3, with 10 bases fitting TRBD2. Germline V lookup: CDR1 MGHDK, CDR2 SYGVNS. V trimming: 0 bases; J trimming: 5 bases; junction bases outside the gene matches: 8. The CDR3 is 17 residues long. The CDR3 sequence: CASSEYISGRTLDTQYF. The CDR3 DNA follows: TGTGCCAGCAGTGAATACATTAGCGGGAGGACTTTAGATACGCAGTATTTT.

V and J are TRBV20-1 and TRBJ1-5; no firm D call. V was trimmed by 1 base and J by 1 base, leaving 5 bases between them. CDR1 and CDR2 (germline): DFQATT, SNEGSKA (reference sequence). The CDR3 runs 13 residues. CDR3 bases: TGCAGTGCTAGAGTCGGCAGCAATCAGCCCCAGCATTTT. This sequence encodes CSARVGSNQPQHF.

The chain uses TRBV5-1 and TRBJ2-1, with D uncertain. Deletions cut 2 bases from V and 0 bases from J, with 18 bases between. The CDR3 runs 18 residues. Germline V gene data show CDR1 as SGHRS and CDR2 as YFSETQ. The CDR3 coding sequence is TGCGCCAGCAGCTTAAGGTTTAGCATAACCAGCTCCTACAATGAGCAGTTCTTC. Translation: CASSLRFSITSSYNEQFF.

This clonotype showed up just a few times. The chain has TRBV10-3 and TRBJ2-7, with 13 positions matching TRBD2. J gave up 5 bases and V 4 bases, and 5 bases lay outside the gene matches. The V gene's germline CDR1 is ENHRY and CDR2 SYGVKD. This CDR3 region has 15 residues. The CDR3 nucleotides read TGTGCCATCAGTGCCGGACTAGCGGGAGTACACGAGCAGTACTTC. As protein: CAISAGLAGVHEQYF.

This chain connects TRBV19 to TRBJ2-7; 8 nucleotides align to TRBD2. The J segment lost 4 bases and the V segment lost 1 base, leaving 18 bases of the junction unmatched. This CDR3 spans 19 amino acids. Germline V gene lookup returns CDR1 LNHDA and CDR2 SQIVND (reference sequence). The CDR3 DNA sequence: TGTGCCAGTAGTATAGCCTACTTGGGACTAGTGGAAGGGCAGTACGAGCAGTACTTC. Translation: CASSIAYLGLVEGQYEQYF.

This clonotype is medium-sized in the sample. The V gene is TRBV11-2, the J gene TRBJ1-1; D is uncertain. This CDR3 has 12 residues. Deletions cut 8 bases from V and 0 bases from J, with 7 bases between. Germline CDR1 SGHAT, CDR2 FQNNGV. CDR3 sequence (DNA): TGTGCCAGCGGCAGAATGAACACTGAAGCTTTCTTT. This encodes CASGRMNTEAFF.

This clonotype appeared a few times. The gene calls are TRBV20-1 and TRBJ2-7; TRBD1 matches at 7 bases. Germline V CDR1 and CDR2: DFQATT, SNEGSKA (reference sequence). Germline trimming cut 0 bases from V and 6 bases from J; bases unmatched to any gene: 8. The CDR3 covers 14 residues. CDR3: CSARDDRVGVEQYF. In DNA form, the CDR3 reads TGCAGTGCTAGAGATGACAGGGTGGGAGTCGAGCAGTACTTC.

The gene calls are TRBV20-1 and TRBJ2-1, with no clear D. Germline V gives CDR1 DFQATT, CDR2 SNEGSKA (reference sequence). With 5 bases removed from V and 8 bases from J, the gap between germline ends came to 22 bases. This CDR3 spans 15 amino acids. The chain's CDR3 is CSAPDGDPVDDEQFF. CDR3 in DNA: TGCAGTGCTCCAGATGGTGACCCCGTCGACGATGAGCAGTTCTTC.

The chain uses TRBV18 and TRBJ1-6; a weak D match, TRBD1 (5 bases). This CDR3 has 14 residues. Trimming removed 8 bases from V and 3 bases from J, with 11 bases in between. Germline assignment: CDR1 KGHSH and CDR2 LQKENI. Here the CDR3 reads CASARDVYNSPLHF. The CDR3 DNA follows: TGTGCCAGCGCCCGGGACGTCTATAATTCACCCCTCCACTTT.

At least ten counts were recorded for this clonotype. The V gene is TRBV3-1, the J gene TRBJ2-1; D gene unclear. Germline loops: CDR1 LGHDT, CDR2 YNNKEL (reference sequence). CDR3 length equals 11 residues. The V end lost 4 bases, the J end lost 6 bases, and 4 bases lay between the germline ends. CDR3 sequence reads: CASSLANEQFF. The CDR3 nucleotides read TGTGCCAGCAGCCTCGCCAATGAGCAGTTCTTC.

This clonotype was picked up a small number of times. The rearrangement joins TRBV7-2 to TRBJ2-3; D is ambiguous. The V gene lost 1 base and the J gene lost 6 bases, with 17 bases spanning the gap. This CDR3 contains 16 residues. Germline CDR1 reads SGHTA; CDR2 reads FQGNSA. CDR3 sequence: CASSLVVSNVGDTQYF. CDR3 nucleotides: TGTGCCAGCAGCTTAGTAGTGTCTAATGTAGGGGATACGCAGTATTTT.

There are a few counts of this clonotype. The rearrangement joins TRBV7-2 to TRBJ2-1, with TRBD2 matching 16 bases. The CDR3 runs 16 residues. J gave up 13 bases and V 5 bases, and 11 bases lay outside the gene matches. Germline V gene sequence: CDR1 SGHTA, CDR2 FQGNSA. In nucleotides, the CDR3 is TGTGCCAGCAGCGGGGGGACTAGCGGGAGGGCGTTAGGACAGTTCTTC. Protein: CASSGGTSGRALGQFF.

This clonotype was recorded many times. The CDR3 reads CSASTSSTDTQYF. The CDR3 nucleotides read TGCAGTGCTAGTACTAGTAGCACAGATACGCAGTATTTT. J is TRBJ2-3 and V is TRBV20-1; perhaps TRBD2 as D (5 bases). Germline V gives CDR1 DFQATT, CDR2 SNEGSKA (reference sequence). This CDR3 contains 13 residues. The V gene lost 3 bases and the J gene lost 0 bases, with 7 bases spanning the gap.

Written as DNA, the CDR3 is TGTGCCACCAGCCCTAGCGCGGTCCTCTCCTACGAGCAGTACTTC. Translation gives CATSPSAVLSYEQYF. The genes are TRBV15 and TRBJ2-7, with D possibly matching TRBD2 (6 bases). CDR1 LNHNV and CDR2 YYDKDF come from the germline V gene (reference sequence). The CDR3 is 15 amino acids. Trimming shortened V by 5 bases and J by 0 bases, and 14 bases separated the two germline ends.

The gene calls are TRBV5-1 and TRBJ2-1, with D perhaps TRBD2 (6 bases). The germline V and J ends were trimmed by 1 base and 2 bases, with 13 bases remaining between them. Germline CDR1 and CDR2: SGHRS and YFSETQ. The CDR3 extends over 16 amino acids. CDR3 sequence reads: CASSLISGITYNEQFF. The CDR3 DNA reads as TGCGCCAGCAGCTTGATTAGCGGAATAACCTACAATGAGCAGTTCTTC.

This clonotype was found a few times. The chain has TRBV7-9 and TRBJ2-1; either TRBD1 or TRBD2 may fit D (5 bases each). CDR1 and CDR2 from the germline V gene are SEHNR and FQNEAQ (reference sequence). Trimming pared 7 bases from V and 6 bases from J, leaving 10 bases between. The CDR3 has 12 residues. This CDR3 is CASTPGTNEQFF. DNA for the CDR3: TGTGCCAGCACTCCCGGGACCAATGAGCAGTTCTTC. Supplemented by reference TRBV7-9 and TRBJ2-1, the full variable domain reads DTGVSQNPRHKITKRGQNVTFRCDPISEHNRLYWYRQTLGQGPEFLTYFQNEAQLEKSRLLSDRFSAERPKGSFSTLEIQRTEQGDSAMYLCASTPGTNEQFFGPGTRLTVL.

In this sample, this clonotype turned up many times. The V and J genes are TRBV7-6 and TRBJ1-1, with TRBD1 as a possible D gene (5 bases). Trimming took off 6 bases at V and 10 bases at J, with 18 bases between the two ends. The CDR3 loop spans 13 amino acids. Germline values: CDR1 SGHVS, CDR2 FNYEAQ. CDR3 bases: TGTGCCAGCAGTGCAGGGAAGTTTGGTTCAGCTTTCTTT. This codes for CASSAGKFGSAFF.

This clonotype was observed a few times. V and J are TRBV3-1 and TRBJ1-1; D is uncertain. The germline gives CDR1 LGHDT, CDR2 YNNKEL (reference sequence). V was trimmed by 3 bases and J by 1 base, leaving 3 bases between them. The CDR3 is 12 amino acids. Written as DNA, the CDR3 is TGTGCCAGCAGCCAGGAGAACACTGAAGCTTTCTTT. It specifies CASSQENTEAFF.

This clonotype was counted at least ten times. The chain employs TRBV9 and TRBJ2-5; D is unresolved. This CDR3 has 13 amino acids. Trimming left V 4 bases short and J 4 bases short, with 11 bases between. Germline CDR1 and CDR2: SGDLS and YYNGEE. The CDR3 region has the DNA TGTGCCAGCAGCCCGCCCTTGGCAGAGACCCAGTACTTC. Residues: CASSPPLAETQYF.

This clonotype was seen only a few times. This chain links TRBV21-1 with TRBJ2-2; the table's D call, TRBD1, was not checked against the DNA. TRBV21-1 is tagged as a pseudogene. The length of the CDR3 is 16 residues. CDR3 in amino acids: CASFYRDRGDTGELFF. CDR3 in DNA: TGTGCCAGTTTCTACCGGGACAGGGGTGACACCGGGGAGCTGTTTTTT.